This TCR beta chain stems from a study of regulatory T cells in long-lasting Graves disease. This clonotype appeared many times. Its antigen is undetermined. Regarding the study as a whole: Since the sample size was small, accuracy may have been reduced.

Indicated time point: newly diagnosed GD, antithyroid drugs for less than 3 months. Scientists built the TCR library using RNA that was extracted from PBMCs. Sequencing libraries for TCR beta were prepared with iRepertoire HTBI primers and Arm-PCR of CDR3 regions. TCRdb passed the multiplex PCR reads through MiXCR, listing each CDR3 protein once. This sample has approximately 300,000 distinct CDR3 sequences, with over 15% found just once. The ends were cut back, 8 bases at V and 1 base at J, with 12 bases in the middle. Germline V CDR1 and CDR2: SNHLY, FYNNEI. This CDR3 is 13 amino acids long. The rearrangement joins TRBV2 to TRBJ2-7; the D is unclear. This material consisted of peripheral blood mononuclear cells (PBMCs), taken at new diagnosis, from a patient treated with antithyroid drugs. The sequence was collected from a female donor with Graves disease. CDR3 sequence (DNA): TGTGCCAGCCTTCAGAGGCCTTCCTACGAGCAGTACTTC. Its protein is CASLQRPSYEQYF.